This TCR beta chain was sequenced for a study of T-cell memory formation after mild COVID-19 (dated by TCRdb to about 2021). About the full investigation: Most TCR sequence clusters were specific to one of the two donors. Longitudinal TCRalpha and TCRbeta repertoire sequencing tracked T-cell clones expanding and contracting after mild COVID-19 in a couple of donors. The cohort was made up of two young adult volunteers, one female and one male, who were previously healthy.

The cysteine opens and the phenylalanine closes a CDR3 of 14 amino acids. The only DNA kept is the CDR3, 42 bases in frame from the first base. A distance of 15 bases separates the germline ends of V and J, which lose 3 bases and 8 bases respectively. CDR1 LGHNA and CDR2 YSLEER are derived from the germline V gene. Sequencer: Illumina NovaSeq 6000. Using 5'RACE with constant-segment primers, TCRalpha and TCRbeta cDNA libraries were constructed, with sample barcodes and unique molecular identifiers added in the process. Trizol reagent was used to extract RNA from every sample. Libraries were amplified in two PCR steps, with a second sample barcode and Illumina TruSeq adapters added in the second step. Sequencing of the libraries was done on an Illumina NovaSeq, producing 2 x 150 bp paired-end reads. Turning to the authors' computational methods: With migec v1.2.7, reads were demultiplexed and then collapsed into UMI-guided consensus sequences. Using mixcr v2.1.11, UMI consensuses were aligned to TRA and TRB V and J templates and then assembled into clonotypes. A clonotype was counted as expanded or contracted only when both edgeR and NoisET called the clonotype significant, with the noise models trained on biological replicates. edgeR calls used a false discovery rate-adjusted p below 0.01 and a log2 fold-change threshold of 1. As an exploratory analysis of dynamics, max-normalized trajectories of the 1000 most abundant clonotypes were examined by PCA with hierarchical clustering. Separately sequenced CD4+ and CD8+ repertoires were used to assign the CD4 or CD8 phenotype of responding clones. In-frame beta chains were kept once TCRdb had trimmed the public reads at Q25 with fastp and called clones with MiXCR. Each CDR3 protein appears once, grouped with its most common genes and DNA. For this entry, the V and J calls and clone size follow TCRdb and not the study's own pipeline. The sample has 250,000 to 400,000 distinct CDR3 sequences on record, roughly an eighth of them singletons. Of the sample, 21% is held by the ten largest clones.

What the research found in general, with its limitations: Some responding clones were found in pre-infection memory, which suggests that pre-existing cross-reactive memory T cells took part in the SARS-CoV-2 response. Whether the second-wave clones peaking on day 37 were SARS-CoV-2 specific was not confirmed. Clones that contracted from day 15 to 85 showed balanced CD4/CD8 phenotypes, whereas a second wave of clones that expanded from day 15 to 37 leaned towards CD4+. The study included only a couple of mild cases, and larger cohorts that include severe cases with pre-infection samples were judged to be necessary. Contracting CD4+ clones appeared mostly in the CM and EM memory subsets, whereas CD8+ clones were enriched in EMRA.

This clonotype was found many times. Its binding antigen is unknown. The sample holds no much larger clone one base away, and base qualities are not on file. Ficoll-Paque density gradient centrifugation was used to isolate PBMCs. The TCR originated in a man aged 18 to 30 who had mild COVID-19 (a few samples of this study predate the infection). The sample titles of this study are shuffled in the database, so cell type and time point are left out; the donor was told from shared clones. Sequencing used PBMCs or a T cell subset sorted from them (not recorded which). The chain uses TRBV4-3 and TRBJ2-3, with no confident D gene call. In nucleotides, the sequence is TGCGCCAGCAGCCAGGACCTAATTCCCCTTACGCAGTATTTT. Translated, it reads CASSQDLIPLTQYF.